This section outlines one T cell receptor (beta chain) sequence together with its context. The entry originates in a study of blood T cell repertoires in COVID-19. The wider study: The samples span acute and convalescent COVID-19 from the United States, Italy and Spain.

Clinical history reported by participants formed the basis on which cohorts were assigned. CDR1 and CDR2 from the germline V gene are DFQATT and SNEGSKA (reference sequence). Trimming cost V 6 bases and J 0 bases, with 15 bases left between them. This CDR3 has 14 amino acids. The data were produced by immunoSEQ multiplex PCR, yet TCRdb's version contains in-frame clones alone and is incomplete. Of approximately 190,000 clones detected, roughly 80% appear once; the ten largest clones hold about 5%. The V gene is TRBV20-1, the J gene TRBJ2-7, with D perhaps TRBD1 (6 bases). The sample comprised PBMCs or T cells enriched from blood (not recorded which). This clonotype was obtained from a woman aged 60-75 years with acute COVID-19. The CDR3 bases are TGCAGTGCAAGTTCCGACAGGAACTCCTACGAGCAGTACTTC. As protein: CSASSDRNSYEQYF.